The 10 T cell receptor beta chains below all came from one sample that was sequenced in a study of shared clonotypes between healthy human individuals. The assay was immunoSEQ multiplex PCR, and TCRdb's table has in-frame clones only and misses some. The sample consists of roughly 1 million clones, about 76% of them appearing once. The sequencing sample was made of memory CD4+ T cells sorted from blood. Specified subset: CD45RA-negative fraction. Receptor source: a man between 18 and 29 years old in good health.

The chain employs TRBV28 and TRBJ2-6; D ambiguous. Germline V gives CDR1 MDHEN, CDR2 SYDVKM. V lost 3 bases to trimming and J lost 0 bases, with 9 bases between them. The CDR3 is made up of 16 amino acids. CDR3 DNA: TGTGCCAGCAGTTTCCGCACTGTCTCTGGGGCCAACGTCCTGACTTTC. It codes for CASSFRTVSGANVLTF.

The chain is built from TRBV18 and TRBJ2-5; TRBD2 aligns across 15 bases. This CDR3 comprises 17 residues. The V gene end was trimmed by 5 bases and the J gene end by 5 bases; junction bases not matched to a gene: 9. Germline assignment: CDR1 KGHSH and CDR2 LQKENI. The CDR3 spells CASSSRGTSGGQETQYF. CDR3 nucleotide sequence: TGTGCCAGCTCATCGAGAGGGACTAGCGGGGGGCAGGAGACCCAGTACTTC. Full variable domain (outside the CDR3, taken from reference TRBV18 and TRBJ2-5): NAGVMQNPRHLVRRRGQEARLRCSPMKGHSHVYWYRQLPEEGLKFMVYLQKENIIDESGMPKERFSAEFPKEGPSILRIQQVVRGDSAAYFCASSSRGTSGGQETQYFGPGTRLLVL.

The genes are TRBV28 and TRBJ1-3; D remains unclear. Between the trimmed V and J ends, which lost 6 bases and 0 bases, there was a span of 9 bases. Per germline, CDR1 MDHEN and CDR2 SYDVKM. The CDR3 is made up of 14 amino acids. The CDR3 is CASRADLSGNTIYF. The CDR3 DNA reads TGTGCCAGCAGGGCAGACCTCTCTGGAAACACCATATATTTT.

This clone has only a few counts. The chain combines TRBV11-3 with TRBJ2-3; D is undetermined. Between the trimmed V and J ends, which lost 2 bases and 0 bases, there was a span of 6 bases. The germline V gene encodes CDR1 SGHNT and CDR2 YENEEA. The CDR3 length is 14 residues. The CDR3 loop is CASSLNPSTDTQYF. The CDR3 nucleotides are TGTGCCAGCAGCTTAAACCCGAGCACAGATACGCAGTATTTT.

The genes are TRBV7-2 and TRBJ2-5; 9 bases align to TRBD2. Germline V CDR1 and CDR2: SGHTA, FQGNSA. V shed 7 bases and J 7 bases; nucleotides not matched to a gene: 13. This CDR3 spans 15 amino acids. The CDR3 here is CASKPSGVAGSTQYF. In nucleotides, the CDR3 is TGTGCCAGCAAGCCTAGCGGGGTCGCCGGTTCGACCCAGTACTTC.

This CDR3 is CASSPGQLPYEQYF. The DNA of the CDR3 is TGCGCCAGCAGCCCCGGACAGCTCCCCTACGAGCAGTACTTC. The chain links TRBV5-1 to TRBJ2-7, with D perhaps matching TRBD1 (6 bases). Trimming left V 4 bases short and J 2 bases short, with 13 bases between. CDR3 length: 14 amino acids. Germline lookup yields CDR1 SGHRS and CDR2 YFSETQ.

The rearrangement uses TRBV29-1 and TRBJ2-7, with D uncertain. V was pared by 2 bases and J by 4 bases, with 6 bases between. The CDR3 is 11 residues long. The germline CDR1 and CDR2 sequences are SQVTM and ANQGSEA. This CDR3 is CSVESGYEQYF. CDR3 bases: TGCAGCGTTGAATCGGGTTACGAGCAGTACTTC.

The V and J genes are TRBV5-1 and TRBJ2-3; D gene ambiguous. CDR1 SGHRS and CDR2 YFSETQ come from the germline V gene. Between the trimmed V and J ends, which lost 0 bases and 1 base, there was a span of 12 bases. This CDR3 has 16 residues. The CDR3 DNA is TGCGCCAGCAGCTTGGCCGTGCTTCCTGGCACAGATACGCAGTATTTT. Protein sequence: CASSLAVLPGTDTQYF.

The V gene is TRBV13, the J gene TRBJ2-7, with no clear D. From germline, CDR1 is PRHDT and CDR2 FYEKMQ (reference sequence). Trimming took 2 bases from V and 2 from J, leaving 10 bases between them. There are 14 residues in the CDR3. The CDR3, as DNA: TGTGCCAGCAGCTTATCCCCGTCCGCCTACGAGCAGTACTTC. As protein: CASSLSPSAYEQYF.

In this sample, this clone turned up once. The chain carries TRBV28 and TRBJ2-5; 9 bases are shared with TRBD2. With V trimmed by 2 bases and J by 2 bases, 9 bases remained unmatched. The CDR3 sequence is 17 residues long. CDR1 and CDR2 (germline): MDHEN, SYDVKM. CDR3 nucleotides: TGTGCCAGCAGTTTAGGTTTGAGCGGGGGGCTACAAGAGACCCAGTACTTC. This sequence encodes CASSLGLSGGLQETQYF.